A few counts support the clone carrying this T cell receptor (beta chain). The data are from a study of T-cell memory formation after mild COVID-19. TCRdb redid the calling of the 5' RACE reads with MiXCR, one entry per CDR3 protein. The table records just over 300,000 distinct CDR3 sequences, around 19% of them present only once. This CDR3 spans 14 amino acids. V was shortened by 2 bases and J by 4 bases, with 11 bases between the two germline ends. Per germline, CDR1 SGHTA and CDR2 FQGNSA. Sequenced input: PBMCs or a T cell subset sorted from them (not recorded which). The rearrangement links TRBV7-2 to TRBJ1-2, with D maybe TRBD1 (5 bases). This clonotype was sampled from a man younger than 35 who had mild COVID-19 (a few samples of this study predate the infection). Cell type and time point are not known. CDR3 region: CASSLQGTPYGYTF. DNA of the CDR3: TGTGCCAGCAGCTTACAGGGAACCCCCTATGGCTACACCTTC.